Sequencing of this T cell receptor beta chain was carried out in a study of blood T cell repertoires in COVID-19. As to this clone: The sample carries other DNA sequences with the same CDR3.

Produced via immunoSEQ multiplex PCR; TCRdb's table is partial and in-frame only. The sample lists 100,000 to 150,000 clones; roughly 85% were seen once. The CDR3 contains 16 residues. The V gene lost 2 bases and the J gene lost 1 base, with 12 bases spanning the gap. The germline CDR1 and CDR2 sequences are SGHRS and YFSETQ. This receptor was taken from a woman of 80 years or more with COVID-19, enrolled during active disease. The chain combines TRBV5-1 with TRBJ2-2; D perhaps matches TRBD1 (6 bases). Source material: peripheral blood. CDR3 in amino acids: CASSFSGTKNTGELFF. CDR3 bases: TGCGCCAGCAGCTTTTCCGGGACAAAGAACACCGGGGAGCTGTTTTTT.